Listed below are T cell receptor beta chains from one sample, sequenced in a study of response to subunit inactivated influenza vaccine. Each CDR3 protein gets one entry after TCRdb re-called the RT-PCR reads with MiXCR. The sample holds 650,000 to 800,000 distinct CDR3 sequences; about 15% are singletons and the top ten take 5.5% to 7%. The sequences come from PBMCs from blood, collected 14 days before vaccination. These receptors all stem from a man aged 50 to 60 who received an inactivated influenza vaccine. Each CDR3 is given with its conserved first and last residue. D genes are given only for firm matches.

>TRBJ1-2|TRBV12-3/TRBV12-4|TRBD1
CASSLTGGMGGYTF
>TRBJ2-7|TRBV20-1|.
CSAGIYEQYF
>TRBJ2-1|TRBV24-1|.
CATSDLSSGDNEQFF
>TRBJ2-5|TRBV2|.
CASAGTRVETQYF
>TRBJ1-5|TRBV5-5|.
CASSPVGGRGNQPQHF
>TRBJ2-1|TRBV5-4|TRBD2
CASRSGGSEQFF
>TRBJ1-5|TRBV6-5|TRBD1
CASSPSGQGNQPQHF
>TRBJ2-1|TRBV3-1|.
CASSTIQGSSYNEQFF
>TRBJ2-7|TRBV6-5|.
CASSYRSERPDDEQYF
>TRBJ1-4|TRBV7-2|.
CASSPGGVGLEGLFF
>TRBJ2-5|TRBV3-1|TRBD2
CASRISSGQETQYF
>TRBJ2-1|TRBV20-1|TRBD2
CSARDQERGAGSYNEQFF
>TRBJ2-7|TRBV14|TRBD2
CASSFKRGGLYEQYF
>TRBJ2-3|TRBV5-1|.
CASSLAPGLADTQYF
>TRBJ2-7|TRBV20-1|TRBD1
CSARDLTGGQYEQYF
>TRBJ2-2|TRBV11-2|TRBD1
CASSPGQSINTGELFF